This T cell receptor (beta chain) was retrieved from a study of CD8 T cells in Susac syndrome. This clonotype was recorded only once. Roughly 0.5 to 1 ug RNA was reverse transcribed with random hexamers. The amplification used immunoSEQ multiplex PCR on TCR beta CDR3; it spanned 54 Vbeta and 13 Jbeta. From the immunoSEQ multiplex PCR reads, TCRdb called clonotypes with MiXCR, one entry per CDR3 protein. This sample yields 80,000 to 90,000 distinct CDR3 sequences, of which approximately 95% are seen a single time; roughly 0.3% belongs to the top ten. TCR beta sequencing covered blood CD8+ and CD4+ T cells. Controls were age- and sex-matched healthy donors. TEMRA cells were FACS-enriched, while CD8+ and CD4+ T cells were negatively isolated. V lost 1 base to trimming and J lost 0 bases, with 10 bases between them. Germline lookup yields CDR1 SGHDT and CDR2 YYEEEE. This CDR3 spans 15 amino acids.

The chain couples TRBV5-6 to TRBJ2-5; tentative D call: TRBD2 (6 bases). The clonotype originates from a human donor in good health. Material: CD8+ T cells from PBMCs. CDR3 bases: TGTGCCAGCAGCTTGACGGGGGTGTACCAAGAGACCCAGTACTTC. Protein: CASSLTGVYQETQYF.